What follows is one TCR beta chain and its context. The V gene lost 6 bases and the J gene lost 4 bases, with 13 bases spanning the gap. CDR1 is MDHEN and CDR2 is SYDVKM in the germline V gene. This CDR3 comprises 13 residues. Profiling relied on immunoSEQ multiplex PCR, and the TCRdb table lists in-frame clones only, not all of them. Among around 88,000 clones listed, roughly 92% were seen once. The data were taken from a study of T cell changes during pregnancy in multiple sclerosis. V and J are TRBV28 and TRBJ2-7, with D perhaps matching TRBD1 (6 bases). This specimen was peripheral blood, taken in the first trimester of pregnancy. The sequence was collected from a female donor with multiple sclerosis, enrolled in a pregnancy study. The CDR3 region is CASSPGTQYEQYF. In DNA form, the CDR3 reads TGTGCCAGCAGCCCCGGGACACAATACGAGCAGTACTTC.